The rows below give T cell receptor beta chains drawn from one sample of a study of T cell responses to AZD1222 COVID-19 vaccine. Produced via immunoSEQ multiplex PCR; TCRdb's table is partial and in-frame only. This sample has 150,000 or so clones, with about 92% found just once. The sample in question was peripheral blood, obtained on day 0 of AZD1222 vaccination. Every receptor here comes from an adult in good health. Both conserved end residues are part of each CDR3. D genes are given only for firm matches.

D,V,CDR3
-,TRBV7-3,CASSLLAEETQYF
TRBD2,TRBV7-3,CASSFAGTSNTDTQYF
TRBD2,TRBV7-3,CASSGGSVPYEQYF
-,TRBV11-2,CASGGTVLREQFF
-,TRBV4-2,CASSPVGAGPQETQYF
-,TRBV29-1,CSANPVSGNTIYF
-,TRBV4-2,CASSQASGTGGEKLFF
-,TRBV29-1,CSVDEQSTDTQYF
TRBD1,TRBV29-1,CSVEDRDRTDGYTF
-,TRBV5-1,CASSWIRGANTGELFF
-,TRBV5-1,CASSLAGVSGNEKLFF
-,TRBV2,CASSDLAGREAFF
-,TRBV6-5,CASRGELKLFF
TRBD1,TRBV7-2,CASSFALTGGTEAFF
TRBD2,TRBV18,CASSPLAGGSTDTQYF
-,TRBV13,CASSSGVRGTEAFF
TRBD1,TRBV9,CASSVKGATNNEQFF
-,TRBV29-1,CSVKGGDDGYTF
TRBD2,TRBV6-2/TRBV6-3,CASSYLAGARETQYF
-,TRBV19,CASSQSAGLNEKLFF
-,TRBV19,CASSIGTKLVPQHF
TRBD1,TRBV5-1,CASTGTVNTGELFF
TRBD2,TRBV5-1,CASSKSRTGLAGTTGELFF
TRBD1,TRBV6-4,CASSEGGTGYGYTF
-,TRBV6-6,CASIQPGSRGYTF
-,TRBV7-9,CASSGQGSNQPQHF
-,TRBV3-1/TRBV3-2,CASSQSKRMNTEAFF